The sample holds a few counts of the clone carrying this T cell receptor beta chain. As yet, its antigen is unknown. The data were taken from a study of cytotoxic CD8 clonotypes in ibrutinib-treated CLL. Across the study: Roughly 25 partial and 2 complete responses; at median 68 months, about 14 remitted, roughly 12 progressed. General study points: With treatment, public clonotypes, which were uncommon, either contracted or remained stable. Starting clonality was above that of age-matched healthy donors and tracked circulating CD8+ T-cell counts.

This CDR3 comprises 14 residues. Germline CDR1 reads SGHTA; CDR2 reads FQGNSA. V was clipped by 4 bases and J by 5 bases; unmatched bases: 2. Produced via immunoSEQ multiplex PCR; TCRdb's table is partial and in-frame only. The sample yields roughly 250,000 clones, under 80% seen once. The sequences come from PBMCs, collected after 24 months of ibrutinib treatment. The chain links TRBV7-2 to TRBJ1-5; 10 bases align to TRBD1. The sequence came from a human donor with chronic lymphocytic leukemia. This CDR3 is CASSSDRGYQPQHF. Here the CDR3 DNA reads TGTGCCAGCAGCTCGGACAGGGGGTATCAGCCCCAGCATTTT.